The rows below give T cell receptor beta chains drawn from one sample of a study of CD8+ T cells in alopecia areata. Assay used: immunoSEQ multiplex PCR; TCRdb lists only in-frame clones, some missing. The sample comprises around 100,000 clones, around three fifths of which are singletons, and 3% to 3.5% rests with the top ten. The material sequenced was CD4+ T cells sorted from blood, taken at week 24, from a patient treated with tofacitinib. These receptors were taken from a human donor with alopecia areata. Both conserved end residues are part of each CDR3. D genes are given only for firm matches. Where a row states a size, it is once, few, many or the class of an expanded clone; other rows omit it.

-,TRBV2,TRBJ1-2,TRBD1,TGTGCAGTAGCCAGTAAAAGGACAGGGATGGATGGCTACACCTTC,CAVASKRTGMDGYTF
-,TRBV5-6,TRBJ2-5,-,TGTGCCAGCAGCCCTCGACCTCAACAAGAGACCCAGTACTTC,CASSPRPQQETQYF
-,TRBV29-1,TRBJ1-1,-,TGCAGCGGAGGGAAGGGGAAAGGGTTCGAAGCTTTCTTT,CSGGKGKGFEAFF
few,TRBV7-9,TRBJ1-4,-,TGTGCCAGCAGCTCAACAGGGTGGGAAAAACTGTTTTTT,CASSSTGWEKLFF
-,TRBV4-1,TRBJ1-2,TRBD1,TGCGCCAGCAGCCAAGGAGTGGACAGGGGTTGGCACGGCTACACCTTC,CASSQGVDRGWHGYTF
-,TRBV27,TRBJ1-2,TRBD1,TGTGCCACCTCGGGACAGGGAAAGGGCTACACCTTC,CATSGQGKGYTF
few,TRBV19,TRBJ1-2,TRBD1,TGTGCCAGTAGTACCCACTCGGGGACAGGTTATGGCTACACCTTC,CASSTHSGTGYGYTF
-,TRBV29-1,TRBJ1-1,-,TGCAGCGTTGTCGGGAATGAAGCTTTCTTT,CSVVGNEAFF
-,TRBV2,TRBJ1-4,-,TGTGCCAGCAGCCAGGTCCCTGGTGAAAAACTGTTTTTT,CASSQVPGEKLFF
-,TRBV7-2,TRBJ2-7,TRBD2,TGTGCCAGCAGCTTAGCAGCGGGGACTTCCTACGAGCAGTACTTC,CASSLAAGTSYEQYF
few,TRBV29-1,TRBJ2-7,-,TGCAGCGTTGCAGTCGCTTACGAGCAGTACTTC,CSVAVAYEQYF
-,TRBV2,TRBJ2-5,-,TGTGCCAGCAGTTTGGGAGAGACCCAGTACTTC,CASSLGETQYF
-,TRBV7-3,TRBJ1-2,-,TGTGCCAGCAGCCGAGAACCGACGAACTATGGCTACACCTTC,CASSREPTNYGYTF
once,TRBV29-1,TRBJ1-1,-,TGCAGCACCCAAACAGGTTCCAACACTGAAGCTTTCTTT,CSTQTGSNTEAFF
-,TRBV19,TRBJ2-7,-,TGTGCCAGTAGTGTTAGGTATGACTACGAGCAGTACTTC,CASSVRYDYEQYF
-,TRBV30,TRBJ2-3,-,TGTGCCTGGAGTGTCGGTGGAAGCACAGATACGCAGTATTTT,CAWSVGGSTDTQYF